What follows is one T cell receptor (beta chain) and its context. These data originate in a study of blood T cells in healthy people across ages. Combining a sample-barcoded 5' primer with a J-beta primer mix, a second PCR ran for about 7 to 11 cycles. TCRdb fed the 5' RACE reads into MiXCR, producing one record per CDR3 protein. In the table there are more than 800,000 distinct CDR3 sequences, 29% of which are singletons. CDR3 length: 18 amino acids. V dropped 4 bases and J dropped 2 bases, with 23 bases sitting between them. Per germline, CDR1 MNHEY and CDR2 SVGEGT. The J gene is TRBJ1-2, the V gene TRBV6-2 or TRBV6-3, with a possible D match to TRBD1 (5 bases). The sample comprised blood. This clonotype was sampled from a woman of 80 years or more in good health. This CDR3 reads CASSSNMLQETVNYGYTF. DNA for the CDR3: TGTGCCAGCAGTTCAAACATGTTACAGGAGACCGTCAACTATGGCTACACCTTC.